The rows below give T cell receptor beta chains drawn from one sample of a study of naive and memory T cell subsets. TCRdb fed the 5' RACE reads into MiXCR, producing one record per CDR3 protein. The sample holds roughly 48,000 distinct CDR3 sequences, about 4.8% seen once. These TCRs come from a female donor in good health. The CDR3 runs from the conserved cysteine through the conserved F or W. D genes are given only for firm matches. Clone sizes are given selectively: once, few, many, or a class where the clone is expanded.

V: TRBV20-1; D: -; size: many; J: TRBJ2-2; CDR3: CSAPRLGGRTGELFF; DNA: TGCAGTGCTCCCCGACTAGGGGGACGCACCGGGGAGCTGTTTTTT
V: TRBV5-4; D: -; size: -; J: TRBJ2-5; CDR3: CASSFDTGAQETQYF; DNA: TGTGCCAGCAGCTTCGATACGGGGGCACAAGAGACCCAGTACTTC
V: TRBV28; D: -; size: many; J: TRBJ2-7; CDR3: CASTLLDEQYF; DNA: TGTGCCAGCACCCTCTTGGACGAGCAGTACTTC
V: TRBV6-1; D: -; size: many; J: TRBJ1-4; CDR3: CASSEKFLASSLTTNEKLFF; DNA: TGTGCCAGCAGTGAAAAATTCCTCGCCTCCTCTTTAACAACTAATGAAAAACTGTTTTTT
V: TRBV20-1; D: -; size: many; J: TRBJ2-5; CDR3: CSARPLDHLQETQYF; DNA: TGCAGTGCTCGCCCTCTAGACCACCTCCAAGAGACCCAGTACTTC
V: TRBV5-1; D: -; size: many; J: TRBJ2-3; CDR3: CASSSRPDTDTQYF; DNA: TGCGCCAGCAGCTCCCGACCTGACACGGATACGCAGTATTTT
V: TRBV7-6; D: -; size: -; J: TRBJ1-1; CDR3: CASSLAGGNAEAFF; DNA: TGTGCCAGCAGCCTTGCGGGGGGTAACGCTGAAGCTTTCTTT
V: TRBV9; D: -; size: many; J: TRBJ2-2; CDR3: CASSNQVNTGELFF; DNA: TGTGCCAGCAGCAATCAGGTGAACACCGGGGAGCTGTTTTTT
V: TRBV29-1; D: TRBD2; size: many; J: TRBJ2-3; CDR3: CSVIRGSTTDTQYF; DNA: TGCAGCGTTATTCGCGGGAGTACCACAGATACGCAGTATTTT
V: TRBV24-1; D: -; size: many; J: TRBJ2-5; CDR3: CATSDGQGPRAETQYF; DNA: TGTGCCACCAGTGACGGCCAGGGGCCCCGAGCGGAGACCCAGTACTTC
V: TRBV12-3/TRBV12-4; D: TRBD2; size: many; J: TRBJ2-2; CDR3: CASSLGKGLAGFFTGELFF; DNA: TGTGCCAGCAGTTTAGGGAAGGGACTAGCGGGATTTTTTACCGGGGAGCTGTTTTTT
V: TRBV19; D: -; size: many; J: TRBJ1-5; CDR3: CASSPTDRRGSQHF; DNA: TGTGCCAGTAGCCCGACAGATCGTAGGGGTTCCCAGCATTTT
V: TRBV28; D: TRBD2; size: few; J: TRBJ2-5; CDR3: CASSTRTSGSVLKTQYF; DNA: TGTGCCAGCAGTACCCGGACTAGCGGGAGTGTTCTAAAGACCCAGTACTTC
V: TRBV4-1; D: -; size: many; J: TRBJ2-7; CDR3: CASSQDLRGHFYEQYF; DNA: TGCGCCAGCAGCCAAGATTTACGGGGACACTTTTACGAGCAGTACTTC
V: TRBV29-1; D: -; size: many; J: TRBJ2-7; CDR3: CSAGFGGGVRNEQYF; DNA: TGCAGCGCTGGGTTTGGGGGCGGAGTTCGAAACGAGCAGTACTTC
V: TRBV7-6; D: TRBD2; size: many; J: TRBJ2-1; CDR3: CASSLGGRGINNEQFF; DNA: TGTGCCAGCAGCTTAGGCGGGAGGGGGATTAACAATGAGCAGTTCTTC
V: TRBV12-3/TRBV12-4; D: -; size: few; J: TRBJ2-5; CDR3: CASTPAGSPGLETQYF; DNA: TGTGCCAGCACCCCGGCGGGATCTCCCGGTTTGGAGACCCAGTACTTC
V: TRBV28; D: TRBD2; size: -; J: TRBJ2-7; CDR3: CASSSRTSGRALLHEQYF; DNA: TGTGCCAGCAGTTCCCGGACTAGCGGGAGGGCCCTTCTTCACGAGCAGTACTTC
V: TRBV7-9; D: TRBD1; size: many; J: TRBJ1-4; CDR3: CASQAGTGNEKLFF; DNA: TGTGCCAGCCAAGCCGGGACAGGGAATGAAAAACTGTTTTTT
V: TRBV20-1; D: -; size: many; J: TRBJ2-7; CDR3: CSAAPLPSSYEQYF; DNA: TGCAGTGCCGCACCCCTCCCGAGCTCCTACGAGCAGTACTTC
V: TRBV27; D: -; size: many; J: TRBJ1-5; CDR3: CASSLFGRNQPQHF; DNA: TGTGCCAGCAGTTTATTTGGGCGCAATCAGCCCCAGCATTTT
V: TRBV5-6; D: TRBD1; size: -; J: TRBJ2-5; CDR3: CASSVTGGEETQYF; DNA: TGTGCCAGCAGCGTGACAGGGGGCGAGGAGACCCAGTACTTC
V: TRBV20-1; D: TRBD1; size: many; J: TRBJ1-6; CDR3: CSARDQGGNSPLHF; DNA: TGCAGTGCTAGAGATCAGGGGGGAAATTCACCCCTCCACTTT
V: TRBV6-9; D: TRBD2; size: -; J: TRBJ2-1; CDR3: CATASGRSSYNEQFF; DNA: TGTGCCACGGCTAGCGGGAGGAGCTCCTACAATGAGCAGTTCTTC
V: TRBV29-1; D: TRBD1; size: many; J: TRBJ2-7; CDR3: CSLYRGLVDEQYF; DNA: TGCAGCTTATACAGGGGGCTAGTAGACGAGCAGTACTTC
V: TRBV28; D: TRBD2; size: few; J: TRBJ2-7; CDR3: CASSTAGALQEQYF; DNA: TGTGCCAGCAGTACAGCGGGAGCCCTTCAAGAGCAGTACTTC
V: TRBV24-1; D: TRBD1; size: many; J: TRBJ1-1; CDR3: CATRDRDTEAFF; DNA: TGTGCCACCAGGGACAGGGACACTGAAGCTTTCTTT
V: TRBV5-1; D: -; size: many; J: TRBJ1-5; CDR3: CASSEGLGGSNQPQHF; DNA: TGCGCCAGCAGCGAGGGGCTGGGAGGTAGCAATCAGCCCCAGCATTTT
V: TRBV3-1; D: -; size: many; J: TRBJ2-5; CDR3: CASSPGTFQETQYF; DNA: TGTGCCAGCAGCCCCGGGACATTTCAAGAGACCCAGTACTTC
V: TRBV5-4; D: TRBD1; size: few; J: TRBJ2-7; CDR3: CASSSGQGGYEQYF; DNA: TGTGCCAGCAGCTCGGGACAGGGAGGGTACGAGCAGTACTTC
V: TRBV29-1; D: -; size: medium-sized; J: TRBJ1-2; CDR3: CSVESGFHF; DNA: TGCAGCGTTGAGTCAGGCTTTCACTTC
V: TRBV7-9; D: -; size: many; J: TRBJ1-4; CDR3: CASSAGASGGMIEKLFF; DNA: TGTGCCAGCAGCGCCGGGGCTTCTGGGGGTATGATTGAAAAACTGTTTTTT
V: TRBV5-1; D: -; size: many; J: TRBJ1-5; CDR3: CASSLWGDSNQPQHF; DNA: TGCGCCAGCAGCTTGTGGGGAGATAGCAATCAGCCCCAGCATTTT
V: TRBV18; D: -; size: many; J: TRBJ1-4; CDR3: CASSPIQGTNEKLFF; DNA: TGTGCCAGCTCACCGATACAGGGAACTAATGAAAAACTGTTTTTT
V: TRBV25-1; D: TRBD2; size: many; J: TRBJ2-1; CDR3: CASSETSVAEQFF; DNA: TGTGCCAGCAGTGAAACTAGCGTGGCCGAGCAGTTCTTC
V: TRBV5-1; D: -; size: -; J: TRBJ2-7; CDR3: CASSLERLVGIEQYF; DNA: TGCGCCAGCAGCTTGGAAAGGCTAGTGGGAATCGAGCAGTACTTC
V: TRBV15; D: -; size: many; J: TRBJ1-4; CDR3: CATSTENRASREKLFF; DNA: TGTGCCACCAGCACCGAGAACAGGGCTTCGCGGGAAAAACTGTTTTTT
V: TRBV11-2; D: TRBD1; size: many; J: TRBJ2-7; CDR3: CASTSPGQPSYEQYF; DNA: TGTGCCAGCACCTCCCCGGGACAGCCTTCCTACGAGCAGTACTTC
V: TRBV29-1; D: -; size: -; J: TRBJ2-3; CDR3: CSGGWGASTDTQYF; DNA: TGCAGCGGGGGTTGGGGGGCTAGCACAGATACGCAGTATTTT
V: TRBV11-1; D: -; size: many; J: TRBJ2-5; CDR3: CASSKPSPGPETQYF; DNA: TGTGCCAGCAGCAAACCCTCCCCGGGCCCAGAGACCCAGTACTTC
V: TRBV6-5; D: -; size: many; J: TRBJ2-1; CDR3: CASSYRRGRSSYNEQFF; DNA: TGTGCCAGCAGTTACCGTCGGGGCAGGAGCTCCTACAATGAGCAGTTCTTC
V: TRBV3-1; D: -; size: -; J: TRBJ2-1; CDR3: CASSRLDSPGANEQFF; DNA: TGTGCCAGCAGTCGTCTCGACTCCCCAGGCGCAAATGAGCAGTTCTTC
V: TRBV30; D: -; size: many; J: TRBJ1-3; CDR3: CAWSGANPIYF; DNA: TGTGCCTGGAGTGGGGCCAACCCCATATATTTT
V: TRBV28; D: TRBD1; size: many; J: TRBJ1-2; CDR3: CASSSGGFYGYTF; DNA: TGTGCCAGCAGCTCAGGGGGCTTTTATGGCTACACCTTC
V: TRBV4-2; D: -; size: -; J: TRBJ1-3; CDR3: CASSQDNSQILKGSGNTIYF; DNA: TGTGCCAGCAGCCAAGATAACAGCCAGATACTTAAAGGCTCTGGAAACACCATATATTTT
V: TRBV19; D: TRBD2; size: few; J: TRBJ2-7; CDR3: CASMGQRDREQYF; DNA: TGTGCCAGTATGGGGCAGCGGGATCGCGAGCAGTACTTC
V: TRBV30; D: -; size: many; J: TRBJ2-7; CDR3: CAWRTGAYEQYF; DNA: TGTGCCTGGAGAACCGGGGCCTACGAGCAGTACTTC
V: TRBV5-1; D: -; size: -; J: TRBJ1-6; CDR3: CASREGRDSPLHF; DNA: TGCGCCAGCAGAGAGGGCCGGGATTCACCCCTCCACTTT
V: TRBV3-1; D: -; size: many; J: TRBJ2-6; CDR3: CASSQVRGGANVLTF; DNA: TGTGCCAGCAGCCAAGTCAGGGGTGGGGCCAACGTCCTGACTTTC
V: TRBV3-1; D: -; size: many; J: TRBJ2-3; CDR3: CASSIIGDTQYF; DNA: TGTGCCAGCAGCATTATAGGGGATACGCAGTATTTT